This T cell receptor beta chain was documented in a study of radiation and T cells in renal cell carcinoma. Points from the study as a whole: In blood, top tumor clones expanded by 2 weeks, shrinking by 4.

Specified time point: blood 2 weeks post-SBRT. Treatment meaning: 15 Gy SBRT to primary tumor, nephrectomy 4 weeks later. Serial blood draws occurred at baseline and 2 and 4 weeks post-SBRT. Method: immunoSEQ multiplex PCR; TCRdb's copy keeps in-frame clones and lacks some. The table records 120,000 or so clones, 81% of them present only once. In germline, CDR1 is SGDLS, CDR2 YYNGEE. Losses at the gene ends were 4 bases for V and 5 bases for J; bases not matched to a gene: 21. This CDR3 comprises 19 residues. With respect to this clone: Its antigen is unknown.

The sequence was collected from a man aged 50-60 years with renal cell carcinoma. This sequence joins TRBV9 and TRBJ1-2; 9 bases match TRBD1. The sequencing here drew on blood, taken from a patient whose treatment included radiotherapy and nephrectomy. The CDR3 DNA reads TGTGCCAGCAGCCCATACGTAACACTGGGACAGGGTCATAGGTATGGCTACACCTTC. Its protein product is CASSPYVTLGQGHRYGYTF.